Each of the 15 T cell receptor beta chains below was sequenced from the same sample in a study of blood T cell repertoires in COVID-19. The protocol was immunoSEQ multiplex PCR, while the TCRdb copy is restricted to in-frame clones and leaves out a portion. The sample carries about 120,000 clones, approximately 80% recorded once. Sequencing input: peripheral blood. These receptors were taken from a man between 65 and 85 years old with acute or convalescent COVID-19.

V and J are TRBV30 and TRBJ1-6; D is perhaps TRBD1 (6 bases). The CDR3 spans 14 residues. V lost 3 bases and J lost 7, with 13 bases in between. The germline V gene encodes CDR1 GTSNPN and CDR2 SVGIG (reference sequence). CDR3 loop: CAWSLGAWNSPLHF. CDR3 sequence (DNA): TGTGCCTGGAGCCTGGGGGCCTGGAATTCACCCCTCCACTTT. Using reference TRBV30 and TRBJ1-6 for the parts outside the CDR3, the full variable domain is SQTIHQWPATLVQPVGSPLSLECTVEGTSNPNLYWYRQAAGRGLQLLFYSVGIGQISSEVPQNLSASRPQDRQFILSSKKLLLSDSGFYLCAWSLGAWNSPLHFGNGTRLTVT.

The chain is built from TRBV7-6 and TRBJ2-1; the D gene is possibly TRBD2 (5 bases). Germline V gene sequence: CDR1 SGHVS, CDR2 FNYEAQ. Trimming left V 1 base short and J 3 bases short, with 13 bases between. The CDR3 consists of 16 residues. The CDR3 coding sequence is TGTGCCAGCAGCTTAGTCTCCGAGCGGTACTACAATGAGCAGTTCTTC. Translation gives CASSLVSERYYNEQFF.

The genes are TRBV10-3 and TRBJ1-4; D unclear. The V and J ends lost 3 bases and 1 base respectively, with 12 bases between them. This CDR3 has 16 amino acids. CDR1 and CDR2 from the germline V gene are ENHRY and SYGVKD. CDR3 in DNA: TGTGCCATCAGTGAACGGGAGGTCGGAACTAATGAAAAACTGTTTTTT. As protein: CAISEREVGTNEKLFF.

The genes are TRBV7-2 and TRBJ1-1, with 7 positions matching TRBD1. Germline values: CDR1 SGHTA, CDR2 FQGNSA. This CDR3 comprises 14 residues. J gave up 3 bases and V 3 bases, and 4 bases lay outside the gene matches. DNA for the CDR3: TGTGCCAGCAGCTTGACAGGGCGGGACACTGAAGCTTTCTTT. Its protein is CASSLTGRDTEAFF.

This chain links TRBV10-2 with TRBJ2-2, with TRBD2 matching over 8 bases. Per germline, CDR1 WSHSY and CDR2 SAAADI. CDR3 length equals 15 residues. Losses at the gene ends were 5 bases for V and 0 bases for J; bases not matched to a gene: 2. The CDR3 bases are TGCGCCAGCAGTACCGGGGGGGCGAACACCGGGGAGCTGTTTTTT. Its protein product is CASSTGGANTGELFF.

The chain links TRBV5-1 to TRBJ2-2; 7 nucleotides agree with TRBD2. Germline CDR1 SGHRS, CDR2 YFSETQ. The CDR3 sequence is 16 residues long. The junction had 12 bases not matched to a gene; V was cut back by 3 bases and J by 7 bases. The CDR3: CASSSFGGSTGGELFF. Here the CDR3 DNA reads TGCGCCAGCAGCTCCTTTGGCGGGAGTACGGGCGGGGAGCTGTTTTTT.

The CDR3 DNA sequence: TGTGCCAGCAGTTTCGGATCATTAGCCCTTTACAATGAGCAGTTCTTC. Encoded protein: CASSFGSLALYNEQFF. The chain combines TRBV27 with TRBJ2-1; no clear D gene. Trimming shortened V by 3 bases and J by 4 bases, and 16 bases separated the two germline ends. Germline CDR1 reads MNHEY; CDR2 reads SMNVEV (reference sequence). The length of the CDR3 is 16 residues.

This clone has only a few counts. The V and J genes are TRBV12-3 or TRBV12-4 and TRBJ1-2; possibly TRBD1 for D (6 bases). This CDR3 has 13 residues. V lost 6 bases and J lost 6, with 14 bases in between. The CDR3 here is CASSQTGENGYTF. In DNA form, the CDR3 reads TGTGCCAGCAGCCAGACAGGCGAGAATGGCTACACCTTC.

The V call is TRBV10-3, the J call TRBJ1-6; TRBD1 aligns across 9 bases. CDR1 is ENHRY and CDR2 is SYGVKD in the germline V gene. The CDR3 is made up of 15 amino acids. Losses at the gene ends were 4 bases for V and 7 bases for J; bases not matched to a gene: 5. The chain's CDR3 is CAISAAGQGNSPLHF. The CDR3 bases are TGTGCCATCAGTGCTGCGGGACAGGGAAATTCACCCCTCCACTTT.

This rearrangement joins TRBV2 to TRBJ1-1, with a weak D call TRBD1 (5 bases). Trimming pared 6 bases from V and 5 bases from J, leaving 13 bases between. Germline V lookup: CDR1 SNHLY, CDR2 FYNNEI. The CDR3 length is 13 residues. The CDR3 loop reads CASSWGRSTEAFF. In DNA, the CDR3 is TGTGCCAGCAGCTGGGGCAGGTCAACTGAAGCTTTCTTT. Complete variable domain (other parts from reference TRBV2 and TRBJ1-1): EPEVTQTPSHQVTQMGQEVILRCVPISNHLYFYWYRQILGQKVEFLVSFYNNEISEKSEIFDDQFSVERPDGSNFTLKIRSTKLEDSAMYFCASSWGRSTEAFFGQGTRLTVV.

DNA of the CDR3: TGTGCCAGCAGTTGGACAGGGTTAGGCGAGCAGTACTTC. Residues: CASSWTGLGEQYF. The chain uses TRBV12-3 or TRBV12-4 and TRBJ2-7; TRBD1 matches 8 bases. There are 13 residues in the CDR3. V lost 4 bases and J lost 6; bases outside the gene matches: 5.

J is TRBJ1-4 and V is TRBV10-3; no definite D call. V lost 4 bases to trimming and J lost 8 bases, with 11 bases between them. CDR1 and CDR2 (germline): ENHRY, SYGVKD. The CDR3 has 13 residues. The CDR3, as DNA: TGTGCCATCAGTGGGAGGGTAGGGGAAAAACTGTTTTTT. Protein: CAISGRVGEKLFF.

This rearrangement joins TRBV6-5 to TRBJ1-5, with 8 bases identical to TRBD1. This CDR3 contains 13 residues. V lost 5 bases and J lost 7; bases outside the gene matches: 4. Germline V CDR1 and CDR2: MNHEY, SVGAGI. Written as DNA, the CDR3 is TGTGCCAGCAGTACAGGGGGAAGGCAGCCCCAGCATTTT. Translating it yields CASSTGGRQPQHF.

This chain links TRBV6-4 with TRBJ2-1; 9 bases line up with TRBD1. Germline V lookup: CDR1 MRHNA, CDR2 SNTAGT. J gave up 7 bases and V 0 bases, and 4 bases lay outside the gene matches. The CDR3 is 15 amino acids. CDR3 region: CASSDSGTGLNEQFF. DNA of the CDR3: TGTGCCAGCAGTGACTCGGGGACAGGGTTGAATGAGCAGTTCTTC.

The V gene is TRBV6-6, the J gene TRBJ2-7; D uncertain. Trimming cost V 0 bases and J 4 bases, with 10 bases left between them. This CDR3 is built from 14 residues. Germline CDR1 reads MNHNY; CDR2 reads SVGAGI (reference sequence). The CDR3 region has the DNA TGTGCCAGCAGTTACTCGGGCCGGCAATACGAGCAGTACTTC. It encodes CASSYSGRQYEQYF.